This T cell receptor beta chain was found in a study of blood T cell repertoires in COVID-19. Overall study context: Samples representing acute and convalescent COVID-19 were sourced from the United States, Italy and Spain. From T cells, B-cell-depleted T cells, or PBMCs came the material, which was cDNA or gDNA.

In the authors' workflow: Reference gene primer amplification yielded estimated nucleated cell counts. Sequenced by immunoSEQ multiplex PCR; TCRdb stores in-frame clones only, minus some. D and trimming were read from the DNA, whereas the V and J calls and clone size are those reported in that table. This table has 75,000 to 100,000 clones, 86% appearing once. V was pared by 7 bases and J by 8 bases, with 21 bases between. Germline V CDR1 and CDR2: WNHNN, SYGVQD (reference sequence). The CDR3 contains 15 residues. The genes are TRBV10-1 and TRBJ2-1; D not certain. This clonotype was obtained from a woman aged 80 or over with acute or convalescent COVID-19. Sequencing was done on a sample of peripheral blood. In DNA, the CDR3 is TGCGCCAGCACCACCACCCCCGCTAGAATCCATGAGCAGTTCTTC. It codes for CASTTTPARIHEQFF.